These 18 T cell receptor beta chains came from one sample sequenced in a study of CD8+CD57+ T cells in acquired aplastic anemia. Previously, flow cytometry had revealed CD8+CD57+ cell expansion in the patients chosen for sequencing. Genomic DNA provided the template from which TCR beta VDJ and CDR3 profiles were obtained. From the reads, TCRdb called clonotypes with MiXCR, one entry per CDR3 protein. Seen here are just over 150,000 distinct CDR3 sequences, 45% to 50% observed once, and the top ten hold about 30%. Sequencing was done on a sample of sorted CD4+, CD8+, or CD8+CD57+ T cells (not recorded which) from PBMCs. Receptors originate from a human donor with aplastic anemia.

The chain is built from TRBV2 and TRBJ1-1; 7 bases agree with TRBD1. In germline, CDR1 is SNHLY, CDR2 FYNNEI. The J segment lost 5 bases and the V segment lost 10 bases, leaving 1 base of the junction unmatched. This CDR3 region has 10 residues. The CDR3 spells CATRGTEAFF. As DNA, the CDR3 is TGTGCCACCAGGGGGACTGAAGCTTTCTTT.

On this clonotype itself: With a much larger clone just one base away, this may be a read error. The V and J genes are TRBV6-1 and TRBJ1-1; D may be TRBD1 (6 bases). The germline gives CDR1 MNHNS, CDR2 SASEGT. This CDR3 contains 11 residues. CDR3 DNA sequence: TGTGCCAGCCGAAGGGACACTGTAGCTTTCTTT. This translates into CASRRDTVAFF.

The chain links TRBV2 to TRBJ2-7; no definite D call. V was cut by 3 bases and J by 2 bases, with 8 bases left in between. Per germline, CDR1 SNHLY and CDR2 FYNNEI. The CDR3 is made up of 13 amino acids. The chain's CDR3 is CASSETGAYEQYF. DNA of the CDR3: TGTGCCAGCAGTGAGACTGGTGCCTACGAGCAGTACTTC.

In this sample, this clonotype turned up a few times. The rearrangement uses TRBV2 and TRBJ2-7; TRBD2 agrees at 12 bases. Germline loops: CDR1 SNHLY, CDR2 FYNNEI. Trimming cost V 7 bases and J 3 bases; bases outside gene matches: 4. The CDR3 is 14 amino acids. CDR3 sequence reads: CASKTSGGYYEQYF. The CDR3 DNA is TGTGCCAGCAAAACTAGCGGGGGGTACTACGAGCAGTACTTC.

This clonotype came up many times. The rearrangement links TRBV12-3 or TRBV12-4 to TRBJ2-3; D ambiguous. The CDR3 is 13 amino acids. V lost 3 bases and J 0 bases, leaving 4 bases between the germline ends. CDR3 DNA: TGTGCCAGCAGTTTCGCTAGCACAGATACGCAGTATTTT. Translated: CASSFASTDTQYF.

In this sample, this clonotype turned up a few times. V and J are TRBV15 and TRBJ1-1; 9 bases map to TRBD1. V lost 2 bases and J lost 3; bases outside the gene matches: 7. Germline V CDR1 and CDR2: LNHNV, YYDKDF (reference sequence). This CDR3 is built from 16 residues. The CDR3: CATSRLGQGSYTEAFF. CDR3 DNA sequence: TGTGCCACCAGCAGATTGGGACAGGGTTCGTACACTGAAGCTTTCTTT.

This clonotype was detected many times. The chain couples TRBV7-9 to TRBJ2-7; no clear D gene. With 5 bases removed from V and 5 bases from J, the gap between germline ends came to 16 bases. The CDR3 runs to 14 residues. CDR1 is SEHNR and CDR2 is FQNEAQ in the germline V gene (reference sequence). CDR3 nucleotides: TGTGCCAGCAGCGCAACACAAGGTGGGGACGAGCAGTACTTC. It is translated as CASSATQGGDEQYF.

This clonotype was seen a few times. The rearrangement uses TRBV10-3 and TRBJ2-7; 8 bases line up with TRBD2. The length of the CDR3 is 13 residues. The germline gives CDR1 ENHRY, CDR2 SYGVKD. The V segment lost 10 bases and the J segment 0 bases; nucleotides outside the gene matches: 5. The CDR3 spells CATERGSSYEQYF. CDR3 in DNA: TGTGCCACCGAGCGGGGGAGCTCCTACGAGCAGTACTTC.

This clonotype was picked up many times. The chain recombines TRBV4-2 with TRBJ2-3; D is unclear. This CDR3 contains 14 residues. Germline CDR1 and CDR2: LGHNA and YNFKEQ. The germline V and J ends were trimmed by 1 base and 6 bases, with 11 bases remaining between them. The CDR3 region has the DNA TGTGCCAGCAGCCAAGGATCATCCATGGATACGCAGTATTTT. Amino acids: CASSQGSSMDTQYF.

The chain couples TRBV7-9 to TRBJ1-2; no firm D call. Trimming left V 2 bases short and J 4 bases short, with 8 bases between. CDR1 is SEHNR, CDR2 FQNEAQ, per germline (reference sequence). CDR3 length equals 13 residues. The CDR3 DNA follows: TGTGCCAGCAGCTTAACGGATGCCTATGGCTACACCTTC. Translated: CASSLTDAYGYTF.

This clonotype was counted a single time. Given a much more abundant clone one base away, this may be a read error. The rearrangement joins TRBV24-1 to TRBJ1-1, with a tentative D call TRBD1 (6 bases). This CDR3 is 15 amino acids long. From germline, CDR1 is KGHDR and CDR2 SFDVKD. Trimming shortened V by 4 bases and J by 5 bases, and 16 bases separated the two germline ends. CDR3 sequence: CATSETGSSGTEAFF. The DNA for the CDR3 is TGTGCCACCAGTGAAACAGGGTCTAGTGGTACTGAAGCTTTCTTT.

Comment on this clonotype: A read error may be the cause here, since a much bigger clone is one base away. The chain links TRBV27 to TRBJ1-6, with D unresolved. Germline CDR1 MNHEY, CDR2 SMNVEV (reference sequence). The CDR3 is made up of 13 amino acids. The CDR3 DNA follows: TGTGCCAGCAGTTTAGGCCCAAATTCACCCCCCCACTTT. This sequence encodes CASSLGPNSPPHF.

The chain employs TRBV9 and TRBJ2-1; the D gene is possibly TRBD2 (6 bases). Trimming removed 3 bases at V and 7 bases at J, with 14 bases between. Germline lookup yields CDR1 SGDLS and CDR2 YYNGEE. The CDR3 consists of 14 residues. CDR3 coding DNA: TGTGCCAGCAGCGAGGGTACTAGCTTGAATGAGCAGTTCTTC. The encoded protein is CASSEGTSLNEQFF.

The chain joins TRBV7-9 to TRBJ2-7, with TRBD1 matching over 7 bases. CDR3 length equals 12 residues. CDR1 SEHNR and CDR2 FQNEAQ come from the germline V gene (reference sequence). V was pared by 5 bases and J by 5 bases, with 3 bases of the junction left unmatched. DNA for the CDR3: TGTGCCAGCAGCAGAACAGGGGACGAGCAGTACTTC. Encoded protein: CASSRTGDEQYF.

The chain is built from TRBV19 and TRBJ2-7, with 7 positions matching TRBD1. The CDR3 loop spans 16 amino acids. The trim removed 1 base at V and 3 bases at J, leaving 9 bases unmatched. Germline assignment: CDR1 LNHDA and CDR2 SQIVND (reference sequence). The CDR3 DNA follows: TGTGCCAGTAGTATAGCCCGACAGGGATTCAGCTACGAGCAGTACTTC. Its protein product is CASSIARQGFSYEQYF.

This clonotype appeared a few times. The CDR3 sequence: CAASTLAGTYEQYF. The CDR3 bases are TGCGCCGCTTCTACCTTAGCAGGAACCTACGAGCAGTACTTC. The chain links TRBV10-2 to TRBJ2-7; D is undetermined. CDR1 is WSHSY and CDR2 is SAAADI in the germline V gene. The CDR3 is made up of 14 amino acids. V lost 11 bases, J lost 2 bases, and 19 bases lay in between.

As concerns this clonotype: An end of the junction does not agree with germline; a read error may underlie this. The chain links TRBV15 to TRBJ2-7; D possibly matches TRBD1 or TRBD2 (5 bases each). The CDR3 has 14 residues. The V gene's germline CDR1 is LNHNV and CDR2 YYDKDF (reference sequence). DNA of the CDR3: TGTGTCACCAGCAGAGCGGCAGGGTCCTACGAGCAGTACTTC. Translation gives CVTSRAAGSYEQYF.

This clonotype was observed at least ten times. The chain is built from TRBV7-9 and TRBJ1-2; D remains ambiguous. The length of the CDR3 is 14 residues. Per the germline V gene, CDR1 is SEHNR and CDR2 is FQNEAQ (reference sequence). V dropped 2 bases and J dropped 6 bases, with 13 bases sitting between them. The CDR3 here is CASSLNLWDDGYTF. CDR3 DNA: TGTGCCAGCAGCTTAAACCTTTGGGATGATGGCTACACCTTC. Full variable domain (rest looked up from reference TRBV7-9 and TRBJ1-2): DTGVSQNPRHKITKRGQNVTFRCDPISEHNRLYWYRQTLGQGPEFLTYFQNEAQLEKSRLLSDRFSAERPKGSFSTLEIQRTEQGDSAMYLCASSLNLWDDGYTFGSGTRLTVV.